The clone carrying this TCR beta chain was picked up a small number of times. Its antigen is unidentified. Germline-derived CDR1 and CDR2 are DFQATT and SNEGSKA (reference sequence). Trimming took 0 bases from V and 8 from J, leaving 8 bases between them. The CDR3 extends over 13 amino acids. For the second PCR, which ran for 7 to 11 cycles, a sample-barcoded 5' primer and a J-beta primer mix were used. A template-switch adaptor that had 12 random nucleotides put a tag on each cDNA molecule. TCRdb independently ran MiXCR on the 5' RACE reads; one entry per CDR3 protein. Of about 380,000 distinct CDR3 sequences in the sample, roughly half were seen once. The data originate from a study of blood T cells in healthy people across ages. General study results and limits: A strong correlation was found between TCR beta diversity and the percentage of naive T cells. Long-lived and aged donors differed, with more naive CD4+ cells and higher diversity in the long-lived.

The rearrangement links TRBV20-1 to TRBJ1-6, with D possibly matching TRBD1 (6 bases). The sequence came from a man aged 60-69 years in good health. The sample consisted of blood. CDR3 nucleotide sequence: TGCAGTGCTAGAGAGGACAGCTATTCACCCCTCCACTTT. Translated, it gives CSAREDSYSPLHF.